Presented here are 26 T cell receptor beta chains from one specimen sequenced in a study of early T cells in non-severe SARS-CoV-2 infection. TCRdb called the 5' RACE reads again in MiXCR, with one record for every CDR3 protein. The sample lists 30,000 to 40,000 distinct CDR3 sequences; about 5% were seen once. The source material was whole blood. The receptors shown here come from an adult who was a healthcare worker with PCR-confirmed SARS-CoV-2 infection or an uninfected control (not recorded which).

The V call is TRBV28, the J call TRBJ1-1, with 10 bases lining up with TRBD1. The J segment lost 3 bases and the V segment lost 5 bases, leaving 6 bases of the junction unmatched. Per germline, CDR1 MDHEN and CDR2 SYDVKM. This CDR3 has 15 amino acids. The DNA for the CDR3 is TGTGCCAGCAGTCCAAGACAGGGGGCTGACACTGAAGCTTTCTTT. This codes for CASSPRQGADTEAFF.

The chain joins TRBV20-1 to TRBJ2-3, with D tentatively TRBD2 (5 bases). The CDR3 runs 16 residues. The germline V and J ends were trimmed by 0 bases and 0 bases, with 13 bases remaining between them. Germline V gives CDR1 DFQATT, CDR2 SNEGSKA (reference sequence). The CDR3 region is CSARDIGRTSTDTQYF. The CDR3 DNA sequence: TGCAGTGCTAGAGATATCGGGCGGACTAGCACAGATACGCAGTATTTT.

There are many counts of this clonotype. The chain employs TRBV20-1 and TRBJ2-1; a weak D match, TRBD1 (6 bases). With 3 bases removed from V and 10 bases from J, the gap between germline ends came to 16 bases. Germline lookup yields CDR1 DFQATT and CDR2 SNEGSKA (reference sequence). The CDR3 is made up of 13 amino acids. The CDR3 DNA sequence: TGCAGTGCTAGGGTAACAGGGAACGGGGAGCAGTTCTTC. Its translation is CSARVTGNGEQFF.

This clonotype has ten or more counts. V gene TRBV7-9 combines with J gene TRBJ2-7; 7 nucleotides match TRBD1. Germline CDR1 is SEHNR and CDR2 is FQNEAQ (reference sequence). The junction had 9 bases not matched to a gene; V was cut back by 7 bases and J by 0 bases. The CDR3 length is 15 residues. The CDR3 sequence: CASNQAGDSSYEQYF. CDR3 in DNA: TGTGCCAGCAACCAGGCAGGGGACAGCTCCTACGAGCAGTACTTC. The variable domain in full, completed from reference TRBV7-9 and TRBJ2-7, reads DTGVSQNPRHKITKRGQNVTFRCDPISEHNRLYWYRQTLGQGPEFLTYFQNEAQLEKSRLLSDRFSAERPKGSFSTLEIQRTEQGDSAMYLCASNQAGDSSYEQYFGPGTRLTVT.

This clonotype has ten or more counts. The chain recombines TRBV20-1 with TRBJ2-3; maybe TRBD1 (7 bases). This CDR3 has 14 amino acids. V dropped 3 bases and J dropped 4 bases, with 14 bases sitting between them. From germline, CDR1 is DFQATT and CDR2 SNEGSKA (reference sequence). The DNA for the CDR3 is TGCAGTGCTAGGGGCCAGGGGGGCCCAGATACGCAGTATTTT. This gives the protein CSARGQGGPDTQYF.

The V gene is TRBV12-3 or TRBV12-4, the J gene TRBJ2-2; 11 positions match TRBD2. This CDR3 spans 17 amino acids. The V and J ends lost 2 bases and 1 base, in that order; junction bases with no gene match: 3. The CDR3 sequence is CASSLTSGGQNTGELFF. Here the CDR3 DNA reads TGTGCCAGCAGTTTAACTAGCGGGGGCCAGAACACCGGGGAGCTGTTTTTT.

The sample holds many counts of this clonotype. This chain connects TRBV7-6 to TRBJ2-7, with 7 bases lining up with TRBD1. There are 13 residues in the CDR3. CDR1 SGHVS and CDR2 FNYEAQ come from the germline V gene. V was pared by 5 bases and J by 3 bases, with 4 bases of the junction left unmatched. Here the CDR3 DNA reads TGTGCCAGCAGCCCGCAGGGGGACTACGAGCAGTACTTC. Translating gives CASSPQGDYEQYF.

There are many counts of this clonotype. The chain joins TRBV6-6 to TRBJ2-4, with D perhaps TRBD1 (6 bases). The germline V and J ends were trimmed by 5 bases and 0 bases, with 8 bases remaining between them. The CDR3 loop spans 14 amino acids. The germline gives CDR1 MNHNY, CDR2 SVGAGI (reference sequence). CDR3 DNA sequence: TGTGCCAGCAGTACAGGGTTAGCCAAAAACATTCAGTACTTC. Protein product: CASSTGLAKNIQYF.

This clonotype was detected many times. The chain carries TRBV2 and TRBJ1-5, with 8 bases fitting TRBD1. V gave up 6 bases and J gave up 5 bases; unmatched junction bases: 6. CDR1 and CDR2 (germline): SNHLY, FYNNEI. The CDR3 is 14 residues long. The CDR3 coding sequence is TGTGCCAGCAGGGACAGGGCGGAGGATCAGCCCCAGCATTTT. Translated: CASRDRAEDQPQHF.

The V call is TRBV2, the J call TRBJ2-3; 9 nucleotides agree with TRBD1. The CDR3 has 14 amino acids. With V trimmed by 6 bases and J by 4 bases, 5 bases remained unmatched. CDR1 is SNHLY and CDR2 is FYNNEI in the germline V gene. For the CDR3, the DNA is TGTGCCAGCAGCGTAGGACAGGGGCCAGATACGCAGTATTTT. Protein product: CASSVGQGPDTQYF.

This clonotype was seen repeatedly, ten times or more. The rearrangement joins TRBV5-1 to TRBJ1-4; D unresolved. Germline V gene data show CDR1 as SGHRS and CDR2 as YFSETQ. Trimming pared 4 bases from V and 3 bases from J, leaving 7 bases between. This CDR3 region has 13 residues. CDR3 DNA: TGCGCCAGCAGCCGAGCCCCTAATGAAAAACTGTTTTTT. This sequence encodes CASSRAPNEKLFF. The variable domain in full, completed from reference TRBV5-1 and TRBJ1-4, reads KAGVTQTPRYLIKTRGQQVTLSCSPISGHRSVSWYQQTPGQGLQFLFEYFSETQRNKGNFPGRFSGRQFSNSRSEMNVSTLELGDSALYLCASSRAPNEKLFFGSGTQLSVL.

This clonotype was observed a handful of times. V and J are TRBV5-4 and TRBJ1-2, with D unclear. CDR1 and CDR2 (germline): SGHNT, YYREEE (reference sequence). V was pared by 0 bases and J by 5 bases, with 11 bases between. The CDR3 is 14 amino acids. The CDR3 nucleotides are TGTGCCAGCAGCTTGGCTAGGCGCGGGTATGGCTACACCTTC. Translation gives CASSLARRGYGYTF.

This clonotype was recorded many times. This chain uses TRBV5-1 with TRBJ2-2, with 7 bases aligning to TRBD1. Per the germline V gene, CDR1 is SGHRS and CDR2 is YFSETQ. V was clipped by 1 base and J by 4 bases; unmatched bases: 10. The CDR3 length is 17 residues. As DNA, the CDR3 is TGCGCCAGCAGCTTGATTAACAGGGGTGCGAGCACCGGGGAGCTGTTTTTT. Translation: CASSLINRGASTGELFF. Drawing the rest from reference TRBV5-1 and TRBJ2-2, the complete variable domain is KAGVTQTPRYLIKTRGQQVTLSCSPISGHRSVSWYQQTPGQGLQFLFEYFSETQRNKGNFPGRFSGRQFSNSRSEMNVSTLELGDSALYLCASSLINRGASTGELFFGEGSRLTVL.

This clonotype was observed many times. The chain couples TRBV5-5 to TRBJ1-2, with D unresolved. Looked up from germline, CDR1 is SGHKS and CDR2 is YYEKEE (reference sequence). V was clipped by 2 bases and J by 2 bases, with 7 bases between them. This CDR3 comprises 13 residues. This CDR3 is CASSLYMNYGYTF. CDR3 sequence (DNA): TGTGCCAGCAGCTTATACATGAACTATGGCTACACCTTC.

This clonotype was seen a handful of times. The chain carries TRBV4-3 and TRBJ1-1; unclear D gene. The V and J ends lost 0 bases and 3 bases respectively, with 14 bases between them. Germline CDR1 reads LGHNA; CDR2 reads YSLEER. The CDR3 is 16 amino acids. CDR3 sequence: CASSQEVATRYTEAFF. CDR3 DNA: TGCGCCAGCAGCCAAGAAGTAGCCACACGCTACACTGAAGCTTTCTTT.

This clonotype was seen at least ten times. V gene TRBV18 combines with J gene TRBJ2-3, with a tentative D call TRBD2 (5 bases). The CDR3 runs to 16 residues. Looked up from germline, CDR1 is KGHSH and CDR2 is LQKENI. V lost 1 base and J lost 2, with 13 bases in between. The CDR3 spells CASSPLLALDTDTQYF. The CDR3 DNA reads as TGTGCCAGCTCACCACTTCTAGCACTAGACACAGATACGCAGTATTTT.

This chain uses TRBV2 with TRBJ1-1, with D unclear. V dropped 0 bases and J dropped 8 bases, with 4 bases sitting between them. The germline V gene has CDR1 SNHLY and CDR2 FYNNEI. CDR3 size: 11 residues. In DNA, the CDR3 is TGTGCCAGCAGTGAAGCCGCAGAAGCTTTCTTT. Amino acid sequence: CASSEAAEAFF.

This clonotype was seen at least ten times. This chain uses TRBV19 with TRBJ2-3; D gene uncertain. The length of the CDR3 is 11 residues. The germline V gene has CDR1 LNHDA and CDR2 SQIVND (reference sequence). Between the trimmed V and J ends, which lost 4 bases and 10 bases, there was a span of 9 bases. CDR3 bases: TGTGCCAGTAGTACCCTGCACTCGCAGTATTTT. Amino acid sequence: CASSTLHSQYF.

This clonotype was seen many times. The V and J genes are TRBV11-2 and TRBJ1-1; 8 nucleotides line up with TRBD1. Looked up from germline, CDR1 is SGHAT and CDR2 is FQNNGV. The ends lost 1 base at V and 4 bases at J; junction bases unmatched: 5. The CDR3 is 15 residues long. The chain's CDR3 is CASSLGTGSVTEAFF. CDR3 coding DNA: TGTGCCAGCAGCTTAGGGACAGGGTCGGTCACTGAAGCTTTCTTT.

The chain joins TRBV7-7 to TRBJ2-1; D is uncertain. Trimming shortened V by 1 base and J by 5 bases, and 15 bases separated the two germline ends. The CDR3 is 16 amino acids. The V gene's germline CDR1 is SSHAT and CDR2 FNYEAQ (reference sequence). This chain's CDR3 is CASSLGVGGRNNEQFF. As DNA, the CDR3 is TGTGCCAGCAGCTTAGGGGTAGGTGGCCGGAACAATGAGCAGTTCTTC. Looking up the rest from reference TRBV7-7 and TRBJ2-1 gives the full variable domain: GAGVSQSPRYKVTKRGQDVTLRCDPISSHATLYWYQQALGQGPEFLTYFNYEAQPDKSGLPSDRFSAERPEGSISTLTIQRTEQRDSAMYRCASSLGVGGRNNEQFFGPGTRLTVL.

At least ten counts were recorded for this clonotype. V gene TRBV18 combines with J gene TRBJ1-6, with a weak D call TRBD1 (6 bases). Trimming took off 1 base at V and 8 bases at J, with 15 bases between the two ends. Germline V gene sequence: CDR1 KGHSH, CDR2 LQKENI. The CDR3 sequence is 16 residues long. CDR3 bases: TGTGCCAGCTCACCACGAGAGGGGGGTTTTGATTCACCCCTCCACTTT. Translation: CASSPREGGFDSPLHF.

The table lists this clonotype with a few counts. The chain has TRBV7-3 and TRBJ1-1; D is ambiguous. V lost 3 bases to trimming and J lost 1 base, with 9 bases between them. This CDR3 comprises 14 residues. Germline V gene lookup returns CDR1 SGHTA and CDR2 FQGTGA. The CDR3 protein is CASSFPDKNTEAFF. The CDR3, as DNA: TGTGCCAGCAGCTTTCCCGACAAGAACACTGAAGCTTTCTTT.

This clonotype showed up many times. The gene calls are TRBV12-3 or TRBV12-4 and TRBJ1-3; perhaps TRBD1 as D (6 bases). The length of the CDR3 is 15 residues. The V and J ends lost 1 base and 0 bases respectively, with 7 bases between them. The CDR3 DNA sequence: TGTGCCAGCAGTTTAGAAGGGGGCTCTGGAAACACCATATATTTT. As protein: CASSLEGGSGNTIYF.

This clonotype has at least ten counts. In DNA, the CDR3 is TGTGCCAGCAGCCAAGTATTAAGCACAGATACGCAGTATTTT. It encodes CASSQVLSTDTQYF. The chain links TRBV3-1 to TRBJ2-3; no reliable D call. This CDR3 comprises 14 residues. The germline V gene has CDR1 LGHDT and CDR2 YNNKEL (reference sequence). Trimming removed 1 base from V and 0 bases from J, with 5 bases in between.

A word on this clonotype: This may arise from a read error, as a much more abundant clone is one base away. V is TRBV29-1 and J is TRBJ1-1; 7 bases align to TRBD1. The CDR3 length is 10 residues. The ends lost 8 bases at V and 6 bases at J; junction bases unmatched: 3. The germline CDR1 and CDR2 sequences are SQVTM and ANQGSEA. CDR3 protein: CSLGGPEAFF. DNA for the CDR3: TGCAGCCTAGGGGGCCCTGAAGCTTTCTTT.

This clonotype is medium-sized. The genes are TRBV5-1 and TRBJ1-2, with 9 bases matching TRBD1. This CDR3 contains 14 residues. Unmatched junction bases numbered 9, after V lost 4 bases and J lost 8 bases. Germline V CDR1 and CDR2: SGHRS, YFSETQ. CDR3 bases: TGCGCCAGCAGCGAGGGACAGGGCCCTTCGGGCTACACCTTC. Translation: CASSEGQGPSGYTF. Combining the CDR3 with reference TRBV5-1 and TRBJ1-2 gives the whole variable domain KAGVTQTPRYLIKTRGQQVTLSCSPISGHRSVSWYQQTPGQGLQFLFEYFSETQRNKGNFPGRFSGRQFSNSRSEMNVSTLELGDSALYLCASSEGQGPSGYTFGSGTRLTVV.